This record concerns one T cell receptor beta chain sequence. The source of the sample is a study of blood T cell repertoires in COVID-19. Profiled with immunoSEQ multiplex PCR; TCRdb holds only in-frame clones, not every one. The sample lists some 22,000 clones; approximately 90% were seen once. V lost 0 bases, J lost 8 bases, and 13 bases lay in between. CDR1 is GTSNPN, CDR2 SVGIG, per germline (reference sequence). The CDR3 contains 14 residues. Sequenced material: peripheral blood. The chain combines TRBV30 with TRBJ1-4, with D maybe TRBD1 (5 bases). The clonotype comes from a woman older than 75 with acute or convalescent COVID-19. For the CDR3, the DNA is TGTGCCTGGAGTGTAACAGGAGCGTACGAAAAACTGTTTTTT. This codes for CAWSVTGAYEKLFF. Combining the CDR3 with reference TRBV30 and TRBJ1-4 gives the whole variable domain SQTIHQWPATLVQPVGSPLSLECTVEGTSNPNLYWYRQAAGRGLQLLFYSVGIGQISSEVPQNLSASRPQDRQFILSSKKLLLSDSGFYLCAWSVTGAYEKLFFGSGTQLSVL.